Sequencing of this T cell receptor beta chain was carried out in a study of blood T cell repertoires in COVID-19. This CDR3 spans 16 amino acids. The V gene end was trimmed by 0 bases and the J gene end by 3 bases; junction bases not matched to a gene: 4. Germline V gives CDR1 SGHTA, CDR2 FQGNSA. Profiling relied on immunoSEQ multiplex PCR, and the TCRdb table lists in-frame clones only, not all of them. Among about 47,000 clones listed, less than 95% were seen once. The receptor was isolated from a man between 65 and 79 years old with active COVID-19. The J gene is TRBJ2-7, the V gene TRBV7-2; 11 positions match TRBD1. Material for sequencing was peripheral blood. This CDR3 is CASSLARTGGIYEQYF. Written as DNA, the CDR3 is TGTGCCAGCAGCTTAGCTAGGACAGGGGGCATCTACGAGCAGTACTTC.